These T cell receptor beta chains were read from a single sample in a study of blood T cell repertoires in COVID-19. The table came from immunoSEQ multiplex PCR; TCRdb's copy has only in-frame clones and leaves some out. This table holds over 110,000 clones, approximately 80% found once. The sample comprised peripheral blood. The receptors here all came from a human donor in a cohort sampled during active COVID-19. CDR3s include the opening cysteine and the closing phenylalanine or tryptophan. A D gene is named only where the DNA matches it firmly. A row's size may be missing; if present it is once, few, many or a size class.

>-|TRBD2|TRBJ2-1|TRBV28
CASSSWTSGSLSSYNEQFF
TGTGCCAGCAGTTCTTGGACTAGCGGTAGCCTCAGCTCCTACAATGAGCAGTTCTTC
>few|TRBD1|TRBJ2-6|TRBV7-9
CASSLAQGAPGANVLTF
TGTGCCAGCAGCTTAGCCCAGGGGGCGCCTGGGGCCAACGTCCTGACTTTC
>-|TRBD2|TRBJ2-2|TRBV9
CASSTRRTSGGVTGELFF
TGTGCCAGCAGCACAAGACGGACTAGCGGAGGGGTCACCGGGGAGCTGTTTTTT
>-|TRBD1|TRBJ2-3|TRBV6-5
CASSRTGVGTDTQYF
TGTGCCAGCAGCCGTACAGGGGTTGGCACAGATACGCAGTATTTT
>-|-|TRBJ1-2|TRBV28
CASSFSTGIIYGYTF
TGTGCCAGCAGTTTCAGTACAGGGATCATCTATGGCTACACCTTC
>-|TRBD1|TRBJ2-7|TRBV24-1
CATSGTGGVYEQYF
TGTGCCACCTCCGGGACAGGGGGAGTCTACGAGCAGTACTTC
>-|-|TRBJ1-5|TRBV19
CASSIEGLSNQPQHF
TGTGCCAGTAGTATAGAGGGCCTGAGCAATCAGCCCCAGCATTTT
>-|-|TRBJ2-7|TRBV7-9
CASSPLGDYEQYF
TGTGCCAGCAGCCCCCTCGGGGACTACGAGCAGTACTTC
>-|TRBD1|TRBJ2-3|TRBV6-2/TRBV6-3
CASSYGDRSTDTQYF
TGTGCCAGCAGTTACGGGGACAGATCCACAGATACGCAGTATTTT
>-|TRBD1|TRBJ2-7|TRBV6-2/TRBV6-3
CASSYGTGGIYEQYF
TGTGCCAGCAGTTACGGGACAGGGGGCATCTACGAGCAGTACTTC
>-|-|TRBJ1-1|TRBV2
CASTQDRGNTEAFF
TGTGCCAGCACCCAAGATCGGGGGAACACTGAAGCTTTCTTT
>-|TRBD2|TRBJ2-7|TRBV5-6
CASSAGLAGTLREQYF
TGTGCCAGCAGCGCGGGACTAGCGGGTACCCTACGCGAGCAGTACTTC
>-|TRBD1|TRBJ2-1|TRBV28
CASSLGQVRNNEQFF
TGTGCCAGCAGTTTGGGACAGGTGCGCAACAATGAGCAGTTCTTC
>-|-|TRBJ2-7|TRBV28
CASRPTPGYEQYF
TGTGCCAGCAGGCCCACCCCAGGTTACGAGCAGTACTTC
>few|-|TRBJ1-2|TRBV28
CASSSGTRRLTF
TGTGCCAGCAGCTCCGGGACACGGCGTTTGACCTTC
>-|-|TRBJ1-2|TRBV5-4
CASSLSGNYGYTF
TGTGCCAGCAGCTTGAGCGGTAACTATGGCTACACCTTC
>-|TRBD2|TRBJ2-3|TRBV4-3
CASSQGPLTGTSGSDTQYF
TGCGCCAGCAGCCAAGGGCCGTTAACCGGGACTAGCGGGAGTGATACGCAGTATTTT
>-|TRBD1|TRBJ1-5|TRBV7-8
CASSRDRESNQPQHF
TGTGCCAGCAGCCGGGACAGGGAAAGCAATCAGCCCCAGCATTTT
>-|TRBD2|TRBJ2-7|TRBV11-2
CASSLEASGRNFWYEQYF
TGTGCCAGCAGCTTAGAGGCTAGCGGGAGAAATTTTTGGTACGAGCAGTACTTC
>-|TRBD1|TRBJ2-7|TRBV27
CASSSGQGDYEQYF
TGTGCCAGCAGTTCGGGACAGGGGGACTACGAGCAGTACTTC